The 31 T cell receptor beta chains below come from one sample, sequenced in a study of blood T cells in healthy people across ages. A second PCR of about 6 to 12 cycles used a sample-barcoded 5' primer and a J-beta primer mix. Via MiXCR, TCRdb re-called the 5' RACE reads, giving one row per CDR3 protein. The table has hundreds of thousands of distinct CDR3 sequences, more than 45% seen once. Sequencing used blood. The receptors derive from a man aged 55 to 70 in good health.

This chain joins TRBV6-2 or TRBV6-3 and TRBJ2-7; the D call may be TRBD1 or TRBD2 (5 bases each). Trimming took off 5 bases at V and 2 bases at J, with 10 bases between the two ends. The germline V gene has CDR1 MNHEY and CDR2 SVGEGT. This CDR3 spans 13 amino acids. CDR3 nucleotides: TGTGCCAGCAGTAAAGGGACCGCCTACGAGCAGTACTTC. As protein: CASSKGTAYEQYF.

The chain joins TRBV30 to TRBJ1-2; the D is unclear. V was trimmed by 2 bases and J by 1 base, leaving 8 bases between them. The CDR3 is 13 residues long. Germline loops: CDR1 GTSNPN, CDR2 SVGIG (reference sequence). The CDR3 nucleotides are TGTGCCTGGAGTACCACCGTTAACTATGGCTACACCTTC. Its translation is CAWSTTVNYGYTF.

The J gene is TRBJ2-7, the V gene TRBV7-2; D unclear. The CDR3 covers 15 residues. CDR1 and CDR2 (germline): SGHTA, FQGNSA. Trimming left V 1 base short and J 1 base short, with 11 bases between. The CDR3, as DNA: TGTGCCAGCAGCTTAGGCCCGGACGGTTCCTACGAGCAGTACTTC. Translating gives CASSLGPDGSYEQYF.

The chain is built from TRBV24-1 and TRBJ2-5; D perhaps matches TRBD1 (5 bases). Trimming shortened V by 4 bases and J by 5 bases, and 13 bases separated the two germline ends. Germline V CDR1 and CDR2: KGHDR, SFDVKD. The CDR3 has 14 residues. The CDR3 nucleotides read TGTGCCACCAGTGAGCCTAGGGGTCATGAGACCCAGTACTTC. It encodes CATSEPRGHETQYF.

This clonotype was recorded a few times. This chain links TRBV3-1 with TRBJ2-6, with a possible D match to TRBD2 (5 bases). CDR3 length: 16 amino acids. Germline values: CDR1 LGHDT, CDR2 YNNKEL (reference sequence). Trimming left V 4 bases short and J 2 bases short, with 12 bases between. The CDR3 loop reads CASSLDRGAGANVLTF. The CDR3 DNA reads as TGTGCCAGCAGCCTAGACCGGGGAGCTGGGGCCAACGTCCTGACTTTC.

The chain joins TRBV20-1 to TRBJ1-6; the match to TRBD1 covers 7 bases. This CDR3 has 16 amino acids. The germline V gene encodes CDR1 DFQATT and CDR2 SNEGSKA (reference sequence). V lost 5 bases and J lost 5; bases outside the gene matches: 12. The CDR3 DNA follows: TGCAGTGCTCCCTCCGCGGGACAGCGAAATAATTCACCCCTCCACTTT. Translating it yields CSAPSAGQRNNSPLHF.

A note on this clonotype: A single base separates this from a much larger clone, so it may be a read error. This chain uses TRBV6-1 with TRBJ2-7, with D possibly being TRBD2 (5 bases). Trimming stripped 7 bases from V and 7 bases from J, with 14 bases between. The CDR3 runs to 12 residues. The germline gives CDR1 MNHNS, CDR2 SASEGT. The CDR3 DNA reads as TGTGCCAGCACCCCAGACTACAATGAGCAGTACTTC. It encodes CASTPDYNEQYF.

This clonotype was counted between two and nine times. The CDR3 protein is CSARDATSGRARQETQYF. The CDR3 nucleotides read TGCAGTGCTAGAGATGCAACTAGCGGGAGGGCCCGGCAAGAGACCCAGTACTTC. The chain links TRBV20-1 to TRBJ2-5; 13 bases align to TRBD2. Germline CDR1 reads DFQATT; CDR2 reads SNEGSKA (reference sequence). The CDR3 runs 18 residues. J was trimmed by 2 bases and V by 0 bases; bases with no gene match: 9.

The gene calls are TRBV6-2 or TRBV6-3 and TRBJ2-2, with D hard to call. Per germline, CDR1 MNHEY and CDR2 SVGEGT. The V and J ends lost 6 bases and 0 bases respectively, with 11 bases between them. This CDR3 is 15 amino acids long. The CDR3 reads CASRPPGSNTGELFF. DNA of the CDR3: TGTGCCAGCAGGCCCCCCGGGTCGAACACCGGGGAGCTGTTTTTT.

Details on this clonotype: A single base separates this from a much larger clone, so it may be a read error. The chain uses TRBV11-2 and TRBJ2-3; 7 bases map to TRBD2. In germline, CDR1 is SGHAT, CDR2 FQNNGV. This CDR3 is 16 amino acids long. CDR3 amino acids: CAGSLGWAGGTDTQYF. Written as DNA, the CDR3 is TGTGCCGGCAGCTTAGGTTGGGCGGGGGGCACAGATACGCAGTATTTT.

The V gene is TRBV5-1, the J gene TRBJ2-5, with 12 bases that match TRBD2. Unmatched junction bases numbered 6, after V lost 4 bases and J lost 5 bases. The germline gives CDR1 SGHRS, CDR2 YFSETQ. The CDR3 is 15 residues long. This CDR3 reads CASSPGLAGWETQYF. CDR3 DNA: TGCGCCAGCAGCCCCGGACTAGCGGGATGGGAGACCCAGTACTTC. The full variable domain, completed using reference TRBV5-1 and TRBJ2-5, is KAGVTQTPRYLIKTRGQQVTLSCSPISGHRSVSWYQQTPGQGLQFLFEYFSETQRNKGNFPGRFSGRQFSNSRSEMNVSTLELGDSALYLCASSPGLAGWETQYFGPGTRLLVL.

The chain recombines TRBV7-2 with TRBJ2-5, with 9 bases matching TRBD2. This CDR3 has 16 residues. Losses at the gene ends were 6 bases for V and 11 bases for J; bases not matched to a gene: 19. Germline loops: CDR1 SGHTA, CDR2 FQGNSA. CDR3 residues: CASRSAGREGRNEQYF. CDR3 in DNA: TGTGCCAGCAGGTCCGCCGGGCGGGAGGGCCGCAATGAGCAGTACTTC.

This rearrangement joins TRBV7-2 to TRBJ2-2; no clear D gene. CDR1 and CDR2 (germline): SGHTA, FQGNSA. There are 16 residues in the CDR3. The V gene lost 1 base and the J gene lost 3 bases, with 12 bases spanning the gap. This chain's CDR3 is CASSLGGLGYTGELFF. The CDR3 DNA sequence: TGTGCCAGCAGCTTAGGTGGGCTAGGGTACACCGGGGAGCTGTTTTTT.

V gene TRBV29-1 combines with J gene TRBJ2-7; no clear D gene. Germline values: CDR1 SQVTM, CDR2 ANQGSEA. The CDR3 loop spans 14 amino acids. Between the trimmed V and J ends, which lost 0 bases and 0 bases, there was a span of 9 bases. The chain's CDR3 is CSVEEGVSSYEQYF. The CDR3 DNA reads as TGCAGCGTTGAAGAGGGTGTTAGCTCCTACGAGCAGTACTTC.

Comments on this clonotype: This clone may be a read error of a much larger clone one base away. The chain combines TRBV20-1 with TRBJ1-1; D is unclear. This CDR3 comprises 14 residues. With 3 bases removed from V and 1 base from J, the gap between germline ends came to 12 bases. The germline V gene has CDR1 DFQATT and CDR2 SNEGSKA (reference sequence). CDR3 in amino acids: CSARDGLPNTEAFF. The CDR3, as DNA: TGCAGTGCTAGGGACGGCCTACCGAACACTGAAGCTTTCTTT.

This chain connects TRBV4-3 to TRBJ2-2; a possible D gene is TRBD1 (6 bases). CDR3 length: 15 residues. Germline V lookup: CDR1 LGHNA, CDR2 YSLEER. V lost 1 base to trimming and J lost 4 bases, with 10 bases between them. The CDR3 sequence is CASSQVQGGTGELFF. The CDR3 region has the DNA TGCGCCAGCAGCCAAGTACAGGGCGGCACCGGGGAGCTGTTTTTT.

The chain's CDR3 is CASSSNLVQGANEQYF. In DNA, the CDR3 is TGTGCCAGCAGTTCGAACCTTGTGCAGGGGGCGAACGAGCAGTACTTC. The rearrangement joins TRBV6-2 or TRBV6-3 to TRBJ2-7; 8 bases are a match to TRBD1. Germline lookup yields CDR1 MNHEY and CDR2 SVGEGT. This CDR3 comprises 16 residues. V dropped 4 bases and J dropped 5; count of bases not matched to a gene: 13.

This chain connects TRBV14 to TRBJ2-3; maybe TRBD1 (5 bases). CDR1 is SGHDN and CDR2 is FVKESK in the germline V gene. The CDR3 consists of 16 residues. Trimming pared 1 base from V and 2 bases from J, leaving 13 bases between. This chain's CDR3 is CASSQGFVGATDTQYF. The CDR3 DNA sequence: TGTGCCAGCAGCCAAGGTTTCGTTGGGGCCACAGATACGCAGTATTTT.

This clonotype was seen just once. This sequence joins TRBV6-1 and TRBJ2-4; 8 bases fit TRBD2. CDR3 length: 15 amino acids. V lost 11 bases and J lost 8; bases outside the gene matches: 17. Germline CDR1 reads MNHNS; CDR2 reads SASEGT. CDR3: CAGRSGGAGADIQYF. The CDR3 nucleotides are TGTGCCGGCCGCTCGGGCGGAGCGGGAGCGGACATTCAGTACTTC.

This clonotype came up a few times. CDR3 in amino acids: CASSLGGLNTDTQYF. CDR3 coding DNA: TGCGCCAGCAGCCTAGGAGGGCTGAACACAGATACGCAGTATTTT. The V and J genes are TRBV4-1 and TRBJ2-3; possible D gene TRBD2, 6 bases. V was clipped by 4 bases and J by 2 bases, with 13 bases between them. Germline loops: CDR1 MGHRA, CDR2 YSYEKL. This CDR3 contains 15 residues.

Turning to this clonotype: A read error may account for a junction end that differs from germline. This sequence joins TRBV10-2 and TRBJ2-7; TRBD1 or TRBD2 may be the D gene (6 bases each). The germline V gene has CDR1 WSHSY and CDR2 SAAADI. The CDR3 length is 13 residues. The CDR3 loop is CASGEGGQDEQYF. As DNA, the CDR3 is TGCGCCAGCGGTGAAGGGGGGCAGGACGAGCAGTACTTC.

This sequence joins TRBV29-1 and TRBJ2-4, with 9 bases that match TRBD2. The J call is uncertain, as TRBJ2-7 better fits the DNA end. The CDR3 covers 17 residues. In germline, CDR1 is SQVTM, CDR2 ANQGSEA. In DNA, the CDR3 is TGCAGCGTTGAGTTCGAGGACAGCAGTAGCGGGAGATACGAGCAGTACTTC. It is translated as CSVEFEDSSSGRYEQYF.

The chain employs TRBV11-2 and TRBJ2-5, with D perhaps matching TRBD2 (6 bases). The CDR3 has 19 residues. CDR1 is SGHAT and CDR2 is FQNNGV in the germline V gene. V lost 5 bases and J 2 bases, leaving 27 bases between the germline ends. CDR3 residues: CASSPLRRLAIGGQETQYF. CDR3 sequence (DNA): TGTGCCAGCAGCCCCCTCCGGCGGCTAGCGATTGGGGGGCAAGAGACCCAGTACTTC.

This clonotype has only one observation. One end of the junction is discordant with germline, which a read error may explain. This chain links TRBV3-1 with TRBJ2-3, with TRBD2 matching over 9 bases. Germline V gives CDR1 LGHDT, CDR2 YNNKEL (reference sequence). This CDR3 region has 15 residues. CDR3 coding DNA: TGTGCCAGCGGACTGCGGGGGGGACGCACAAATACGCAGTATTTT. This sequence encodes CASGLRGGRTNTQYF.

The chain combines TRBV9 with TRBJ2-1; TRBD2 agrees at 7 bases. V gave up 4 bases and J gave up 0 bases; unmatched junction bases: 16. The germline V gene has CDR1 SGDLS and CDR2 YYNGEE. The CDR3 runs to 19 residues. The CDR3 sequence: CASSQTGGSHLSSYNEQFF. The CDR3 DNA sequence: TGTGCCAGCAGCCAGACTGGCGGGAGTCATTTGAGCTCCTACAATGAGCAGTTCTTC.

The V gene is TRBV11-2, the J gene TRBJ2-5; 7 nucleotides match TRBD2. Germline V CDR1 and CDR2: SGHAT, FQNNGV. This CDR3 spans 16 amino acids. The J segment lost 6 bases and the V segment lost 5 bases, leaving 15 bases of the junction unmatched. The CDR3 is CASSPPPAGEAKTQYF. The CDR3 DNA reads as TGTGCCAGCAGCCCTCCTCCCGCGGGGGAGGCGAAGACCCAGTACTTC.

On this clonotype itself: A much larger clone differs by one base, so this may be a read error. The chain couples TRBV12-3 or TRBV12-4 to TRBJ2-7; D tentatively fits TRBD1 or TRBD2 (5 bases each). The CDR3 loop spans 14 amino acids. For the CDR3, the DNA is TGTGCCAGCAGTTTCCCGGGACGCAGCTACGGGCAGTACTTC. This codes for CASSFPGRSYGQYF.

The gene calls are TRBV3-1 and TRBJ1-6; possibly TRBD1 for D (6 bases). The CDR3 runs 15 residues. Deletions cut 0 bases from V and 7 bases from J, with 10 bases between. Germline lookup yields CDR1 LGHDT and CDR2 YNNKEL (reference sequence). The CDR3 loop reads CASSQDRTVNSPLHF. CDR3 nucleotides: TGTGCCAGCAGCCAAGACCGGACAGTAAATTCACCCCTCCACTTT.

The sample holds a few counts of this clonotype. The J gene is TRBJ1-2, the V gene TRBV25-1; 8 nucleotides match TRBD1. CDR1 and CDR2 from the germline V gene are MGHDK and SYGVNS. The CDR3 covers 13 residues. The V and J ends lost 4 bases and 8 bases, in that order; junction bases with no gene match: 6. CDR3 residues: CASSADRGGGYTF. The CDR3 DNA follows: TGTGCCAGCAGTGCAGACAGGGGTGGAGGCTACACCTTC.

This sequence joins TRBV11-2 and TRBJ2-7, with 10 bases that match TRBD2. Germline lookup yields CDR1 SGHAT and CDR2 FQNNGV. The V segment lost 1 base and the J segment 4 bases; nucleotides outside the gene matches: 7. This CDR3 has 16 amino acids. The CDR3 spells CASSLGASGSRYEQYF. The CDR3 coding sequence is TGTGCCAGCAGCTTAGGGGCTAGCGGGAGTAGATACGAGCAGTACTTC.

This clonotype was seen repeatedly, ten times or more. The chain couples TRBV5-1 to TRBJ2-5; the D gene is possibly TRBD1 (5 bases). Between the trimmed V and J ends, which lost 4 bases and 5 bases, there was a span of 18 bases. Germline V gene data show CDR1 as SGHRS and CDR2 as YFSETQ. This CDR3 region has 15 residues. CDR3 loop: CASSPQFGAQETQYF. The CDR3 region has the DNA TGCGCCAGCAGCCCTCAATTTGGGGCCCAGGAGACCCAGTACTTC.